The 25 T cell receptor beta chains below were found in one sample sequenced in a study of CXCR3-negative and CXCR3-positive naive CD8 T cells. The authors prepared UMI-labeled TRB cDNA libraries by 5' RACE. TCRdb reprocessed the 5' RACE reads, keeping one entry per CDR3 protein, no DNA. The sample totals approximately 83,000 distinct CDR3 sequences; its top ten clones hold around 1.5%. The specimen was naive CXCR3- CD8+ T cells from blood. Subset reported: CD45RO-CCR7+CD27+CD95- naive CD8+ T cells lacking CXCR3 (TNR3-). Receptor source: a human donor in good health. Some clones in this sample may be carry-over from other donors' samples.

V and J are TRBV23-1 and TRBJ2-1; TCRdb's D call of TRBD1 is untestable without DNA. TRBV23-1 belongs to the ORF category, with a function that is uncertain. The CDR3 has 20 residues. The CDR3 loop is CASSRTLFDRTHYIDNEQFF.

CDR3 protein: CASTLAGVGDTQYF. The chain is built from TRBV28 and TRBJ2-3; TCRdb designates TRBD2, a call that cannot be tested without DNA. This CDR3 spans 14 amino acids. Germline lookup yields CDR1 MDHEN and CDR2 SYDVKM.

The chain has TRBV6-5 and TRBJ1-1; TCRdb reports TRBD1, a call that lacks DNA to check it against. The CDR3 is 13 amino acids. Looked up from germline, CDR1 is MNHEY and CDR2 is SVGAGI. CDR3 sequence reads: CASSYGTNTEAFF.

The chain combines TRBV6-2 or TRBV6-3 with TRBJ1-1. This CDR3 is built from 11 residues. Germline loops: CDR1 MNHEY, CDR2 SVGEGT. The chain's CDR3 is CASSYYPEAFF.

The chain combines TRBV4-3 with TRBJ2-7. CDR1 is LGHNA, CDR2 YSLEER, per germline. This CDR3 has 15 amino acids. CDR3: CASSQFAGGTYEQYF.

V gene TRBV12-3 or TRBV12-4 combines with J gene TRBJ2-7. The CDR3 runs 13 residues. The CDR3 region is CASSLGSGYEQYF.

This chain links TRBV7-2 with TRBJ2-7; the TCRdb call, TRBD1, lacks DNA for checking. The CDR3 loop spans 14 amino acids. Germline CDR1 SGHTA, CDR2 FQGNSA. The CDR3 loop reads CASSLWGGTYEQYF.

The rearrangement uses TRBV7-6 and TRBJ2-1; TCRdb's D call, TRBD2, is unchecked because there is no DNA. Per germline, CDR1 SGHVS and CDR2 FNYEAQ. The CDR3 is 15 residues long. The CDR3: CASSEFRAGLDEQFF.

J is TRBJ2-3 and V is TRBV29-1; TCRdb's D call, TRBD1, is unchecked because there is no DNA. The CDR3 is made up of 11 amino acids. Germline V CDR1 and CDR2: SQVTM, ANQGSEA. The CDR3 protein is CSVRTGETQYF.

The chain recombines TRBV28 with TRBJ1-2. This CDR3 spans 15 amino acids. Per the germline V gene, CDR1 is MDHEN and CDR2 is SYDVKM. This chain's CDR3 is CASSLIVPGLYGYTF.

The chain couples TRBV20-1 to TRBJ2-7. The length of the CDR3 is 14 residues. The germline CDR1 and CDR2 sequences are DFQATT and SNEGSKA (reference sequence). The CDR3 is CSARSPTVDYEQYF.

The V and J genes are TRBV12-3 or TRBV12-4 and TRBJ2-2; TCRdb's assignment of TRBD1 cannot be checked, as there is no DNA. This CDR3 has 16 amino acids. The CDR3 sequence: CASRMTPGQGAGELFF.

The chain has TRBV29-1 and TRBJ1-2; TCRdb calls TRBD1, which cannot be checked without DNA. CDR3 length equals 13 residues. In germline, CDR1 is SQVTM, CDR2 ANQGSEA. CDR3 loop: CSVGTGGLDGYTF.

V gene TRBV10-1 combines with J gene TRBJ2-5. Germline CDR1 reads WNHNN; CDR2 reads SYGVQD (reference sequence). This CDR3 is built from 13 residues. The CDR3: CASSESIRETQYF.

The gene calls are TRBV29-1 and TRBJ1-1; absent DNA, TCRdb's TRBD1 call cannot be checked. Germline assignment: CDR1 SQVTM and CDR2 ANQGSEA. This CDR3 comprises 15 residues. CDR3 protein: CSVDGTGGADTEAFF.

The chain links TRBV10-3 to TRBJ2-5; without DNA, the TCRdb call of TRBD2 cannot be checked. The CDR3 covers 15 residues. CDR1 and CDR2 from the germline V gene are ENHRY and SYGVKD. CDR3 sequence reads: CAISGEREEGETQYF.

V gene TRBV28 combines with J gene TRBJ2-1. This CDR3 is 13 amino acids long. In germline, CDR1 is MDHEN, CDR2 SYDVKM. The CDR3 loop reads CASGVWGYNEQFF.

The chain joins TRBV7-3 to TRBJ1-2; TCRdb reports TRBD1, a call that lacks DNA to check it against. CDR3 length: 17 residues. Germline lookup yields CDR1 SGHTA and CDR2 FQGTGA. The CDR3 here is CASSSAHPGQGAYGYTF.

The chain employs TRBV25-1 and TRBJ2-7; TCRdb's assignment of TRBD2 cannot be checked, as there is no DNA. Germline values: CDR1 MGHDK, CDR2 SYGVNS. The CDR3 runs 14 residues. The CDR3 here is CASSVAGPSYEQYF.

This CDR3 reads CSVRQPAGAWNTGELFF. The J gene is TRBJ2-2, the V gene TRBV29-1; the TRBD1 assignment by TCRdb is unverifiable without DNA. Germline CDR1 SQVTM, CDR2 ANQGSEA. This CDR3 contains 17 residues.

The CDR3 protein is CASSLRGVLDGYTF. V gene TRBV5-1 combines with J gene TRBJ1-2; TCRdb's D gene call, TRBD1, goes unchecked for lack of DNA. The CDR3 totals 14 residues. The germline V gene has CDR1 SGHRS and CDR2 YFSETQ.

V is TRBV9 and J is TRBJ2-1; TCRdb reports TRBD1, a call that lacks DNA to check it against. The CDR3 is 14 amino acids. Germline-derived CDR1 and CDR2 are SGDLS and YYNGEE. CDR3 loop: CASSVDSGDDEQFF.

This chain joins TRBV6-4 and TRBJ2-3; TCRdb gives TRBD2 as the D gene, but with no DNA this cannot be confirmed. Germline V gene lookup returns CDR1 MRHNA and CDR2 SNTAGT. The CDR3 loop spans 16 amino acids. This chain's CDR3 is CASSDSNLAPADTQYF.

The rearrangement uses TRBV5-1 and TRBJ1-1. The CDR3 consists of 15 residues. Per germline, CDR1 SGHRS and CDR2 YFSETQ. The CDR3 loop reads CASSLEDSLHTEAFF.

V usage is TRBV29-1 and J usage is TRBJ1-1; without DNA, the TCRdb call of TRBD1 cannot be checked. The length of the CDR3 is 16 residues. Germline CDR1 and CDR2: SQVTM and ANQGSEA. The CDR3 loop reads CSVELIEGAADAEAFF. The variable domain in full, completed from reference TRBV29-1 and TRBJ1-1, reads SAVISQKPSRDICQRGTSLTIQCQVDSQVTMMFWYRQQPGQSLTLIATANQGSEATYESGFVIDKFPISRPNLTFSTLTVSNMSPEDSSIYLCSVELIEGAADAEAFFGQGTRLTVV.